The clone carrying this TCR beta chain showed up many times. Antigen specificity is unknown. The data derive from a study of identical twins. Findings and limits, study-wide: One should note that invariant MAIT and iNKT cells could partly confound zero-insertion analyses. The analysis was cross-sectional rather than longitudinal within donors.

Template switching introduced a universal primer site, and the cDNA bore unique molecular identifiers. From the 5' RACE reads, TCRdb called clonotypes with MiXCR, one entry per CDR3 protein. This table has 250,000 or so distinct CDR3 sequences, approximately 8.3% appearing once. The ends were cut back, 0 bases at V and 5 bases at J, with 11 bases in the middle. Germline V gives CDR1 MNHEY, CDR2 SVGAGI. The CDR3 consists of 14 residues. These data were also filed under a second study, of yellow fever vaccine responses in identical twins.

The sample was CD8+ T cells sorted from blood. This chain uses TRBV6-5 with TRBJ2-7; no reliable D call. The sequence derives from a woman between 18 and 29 years old in good health. The CDR3 bases are TGTGCCAGCAGTTACTCGAACAGTCCTGACGAGCAGTACTTC. Translated, it gives CASSYSNSPDEQYF.